A selection of T cell receptor beta chains follows, all from one sample in a study of early T cells in non-severe SARS-CoV-2 infection. Each CDR3 protein gets one entry after TCRdb re-called the 5' RACE reads with MiXCR. The data show 50,000 to 75,000 distinct CDR3 sequences, with about 6% seen just once and 3.4% held by the top ten. The sample was whole blood, taken at baseline. The receptors were gathered from an adult who was a healthcare worker with PCR-confirmed SARS-CoV-2 infection or an uninfected control (not recorded which). The CDR3 runs from the conserved cysteine through the conserved F or W. D genes are given only for firm matches. Size tells how often a clone was seen (once, few, many) or the class of an expanded clone, and some rows leave it out.

cdr3_aa	cdr3_nt	j_call	v_call	clone_size	d_call
CASSQGQGSYEQYF	TGTGCCAGCAGCCAAGGACAGGGCTCCTACGAGCAGTACTTC	TRBJ2-7	TRBV3-1	.	TRBD1
CASSLARASEQYF	TGTGCCAGCAGCTTAGCCCGGGCCAGCGAGCAGTACTTC	TRBJ2-7	TRBV7-9	few	.
CASSLARGNSGVLTF	TGTGCCAGCAGCTTAGCGCGGGGCAACTCTGGCGTCCTGACTTTC	TRBJ2-6	TRBV7-2	many	.
CASSLRDLETQYF	TGTGCCAGCAGCTTGCGGGATTTGGAGACCCAGTACTTC	TRBJ2-5	TRBV7-2	few	.
CSVESGREVSDTQYF	TGCAGCGTTGAATCTGGGCGGGAGGTCTCGGATACGCAGTATTTT	TRBJ2-3	TRBV29-1	few	TRBD2
CASSSGTALEQYF	TGCGCCAGCAGCTCCGGGACGGCCCTAGAGCAGTACTTC	TRBJ2-7	TRBV5-1	.	.
CSASINQYRNQPQHF	TGCAGTGCTTCTATTAACCAATACAGAAATCAGCCCCAGCATTTT	TRBJ1-5	TRBV20-1	many	.
CASSQDRTSQETQYF	TGCGCCAGCAGCCAAGATCGAACTAGCCAAGAGACCCAGTACTTC	TRBJ2-5	TRBV4-3	many	.
CASSQASGGQETQYF	TGCGCCAGCAGCCAAGCCTCAGGGGGGCAAGAGACCCAGTACTTC	TRBJ2-5	TRBV4-1	.	.
CASPEGGSTDTQYF	TGTGCCAGCCCGGAAGGGGGATCTACAGATACGCAGTATTTT	TRBJ2-3	TRBV28	many	.
CASDGIDQPQHF	TGTGCCAGCGACGGGATCGATCAGCCCCAGCATTTT	TRBJ1-5	TRBV19	many	.
CASSPVEGENSPLHF	TGTGCCAGCAGCCCCGTGGAGGGGGAAAATTCACCCCTCCACTTT	TRBJ1-6	TRBV6-5	many	.
CATGTGGLGTSDYNEQFF	TGTGCCACGGGGACCGGGGGGCTCGGGACTAGCGACTACAATGAGCAGTTCTTC	TRBJ2-1	TRBV10-3	few	TRBD2
CASSLNGGTTNEKLFF	TGTGCCAGCAGCTTAAATGGGGGAACGACTAATGAAAAACTGTTTTTT	TRBJ1-4	TRBV13	.	.
CAISESEETGPYEQYF	TGTGCCATCAGTGAGTCTGAGGAGACAGGCCCCTACGAGCAGTACTTC	TRBJ2-7	TRBV10-3	.	.
CASSTSPGPSGYGYTF	TGTGCCAGTAGTACTTCTCCGGGACCCTCGGGCTATGGCTACACCTTC	TRBJ1-2	TRBV19	.	.
CASSYSTGGTEAFF	TGTGCCAGCAGTTACTCGACGGGGGGAACTGAAGCTTTCTTT	TRBJ1-1	TRBV6-6	many	.
CASSLSSGNEQFF	TGTGCCAGCAGTTTAAGTAGCGGTAATGAGCAGTTCTTC	TRBJ2-1	TRBV12-3/TRBV12-4	few	.